Each of the 32 T cell receptor beta chains below was sequenced from the same sample in a study of early T cells in non-severe SARS-CoV-2 infection. TCRdb re-analysed the 5' RACE reads in MiXCR, keeping a single row per CDR3 protein. Of tens of thousands of distinct CDR3 sequences detected, 6.2% appear once; the ten largest clones hold about 7%. The sequences come from whole blood, collected at baseline. The receptor set was obtained from an adult who was a healthcare worker with PCR-confirmed SARS-CoV-2 infection or an uninfected control (not recorded which).

The chain is built from TRBV6-5 and TRBJ2-1; D is unclear. Germline assignment: CDR1 MNHEY and CDR2 SVGAGI. CDR3 length: 14 residues. The ends were cut back, 0 bases at V and 7 bases at J, with 10 bases in the middle. CDR3 residues: CASSYSRRRNEQFF. Here the CDR3 DNA reads TGTGCCAGCAGTTACTCTAGACGGCGGAATGAGCAGTTCTTC.

This clonotype has at least ten counts. V usage is TRBV6-1 and J usage is TRBJ2-7, with TRBD1 matching over 8 bases. CDR1 is MNHNS and CDR2 is SASEGT in the germline V gene. The CDR3 runs 13 residues. Trimming cost V 6 bases and J 3 bases; bases outside gene matches: 4. CDR3 in amino acids: CASRGTGFYEQYF. The CDR3 region has the DNA TGTGCCAGCAGAGGGACAGGTTTCTACGAGCAGTACTTC.

The V and J genes are TRBV7-2 and TRBJ1-1, with no clear D. The V end lost 1 base, the J end lost 11 bases, and 17 bases lay between the germline ends. The CDR3 has 14 amino acids. Germline assignment: CDR1 SGHTA and CDR2 FQGNSA. As DNA, the CDR3 is TGTGCCAGCAGCTTAGTGACCGCGGACGTAGTGGCTTTCTTT. The encoded protein is CASSLVTADVVAFF.

Comments on this clonotype: A read error may explain this, as a much larger clone is one base away. The genes are TRBV7-2 and TRBJ2-1, with 9 bases that match TRBD2. Germline V gene lookup returns CDR1 SGHTA and CDR2 FQGNSA. The CDR3 has 15 amino acids. The CDR3 DNA follows: TGTGCCAGCAGCTTAGTAGCGGGAGTCTACAATAAGCAGTTCTTC. Its translation: CASSLVAGVYNKQFF. The entire variable domain, with the rest obtained from reference TRBV7-2 and TRBJ2-1, is as follows: GAGVSQSPSNKVTEKGKDVELRCDPISGHTALYWYRQSLGQGLEFLIYFQGNSAPDKSGLPSDRFSAERTGGSVSTLTIQRTQQEDSAVYLCASSLVAGVYNKQFFGPGTRLTVL.

This clonotype turned up a few times. The chain links TRBV27 to TRBJ2-2, with 10 bases that match TRBD1. The V gene's germline CDR1 is MNHEY and CDR2 SMNVEV (reference sequence). The CDR3 is 16 amino acids. Trimming took 3 bases from V and 5 from J; bases not matched to a gene: 6. DNA of the CDR3: TGTGCCAGCAGTTTTTTAATGGGACAGGGGACCGGGGAGCTGTTTTTT. It specifies CASSFLMGQGTGELFF.

V gene TRBV19 combines with J gene TRBJ1-2; D is ambiguous. Trimming took 3 bases from V and 2 from J, leaving 7 bases between them. The CDR3 has 13 amino acids. The germline V gene encodes CDR1 LNHDA and CDR2 SQIVND (reference sequence). CDR3 coding DNA: TGTGCCAGTAGTATTGCTGACAACTATGGCTACACCTTC. Translated: CASSIADNYGYTF.

The chain recombines TRBV27 with TRBJ1-1; D not resolved. V shed 5 bases and J shed 6 bases, with 7 bases lying between them. The CDR3 is 11 residues long. Germline V gene sequence: CDR1 MNHEY, CDR2 SMNVEV (reference sequence). In DNA form, the CDR3 reads TGTGCCAGCAGTCAGGCCTCTGAAGCTTTCTTT. This gives the protein CASSQASEAFF.

This clonotype was seen repeatedly, ten times or more. The chain carries TRBV29-1 and TRBJ1-1, with D unresolved. The CDR3 is 11 residues long. Germline V CDR1 and CDR2: SQVTM, ANQGSEA. V shed 5 bases and J shed 0 bases, with 4 bases lying between them. This CDR3 reads CSVIVNTEAFF. Here the CDR3 DNA reads TGCAGCGTTATAGTGAACACTGAAGCTTTCTTT.

In its sample, this clonotype was seen many times. The V gene is TRBV14, the J gene TRBJ2-7, with D tentatively TRBD1 (5 bases). CDR1 is SGHDN and CDR2 is FVKESK in the germline V gene. The CDR3 loop spans 13 amino acids. Deletions cut 2 bases from V and 2 bases from J, with 7 bases between. CDR3 nucleotide sequence: TGTGCCAGCAGCCAAACAGGAACCTACGAGCAGTACTTC. Translated, it gives CASSQTGTYEQYF. The whole variable domain, filled in from reference TRBV14 and TRBJ2-7, reads EAGVTQFPSHSVIEKGQTVTLRCDPISGHDNLYWYRRVMGKEIKFLLHFVKESKQDESGMPNNRFLAERTGGTYSTLKVQPAELEDSGVYFCASSQTGTYEQYFGPGTRLTVT.

This chain joins TRBV20-1 and TRBJ2-7; 8 bases map to TRBD2. CDR3 length: 15 residues. Germline loops: CDR1 DFQATT, CDR2 SNEGSKA (reference sequence). After removal of 3 bases from V and 7 bases from J, the junction contained 14 bases not matched to a gene. CDR3 DNA: TGCAGTGCTAGGAATAGCGGGAAGGGGAACCATGAGCAGTACTTC. Protein: CSARNSGKGNHEQYF.

This clonotype was counted many times. The chain has TRBV11-2 and TRBJ1-3, with 7 bases fitting TRBD1. The CDR3 spans 14 residues. Germline V gene sequence: CDR1 SGHAT, CDR2 FQNNGV. The ends lost 5 bases at V and 3 bases at J; junction bases unmatched: 4. For the CDR3, the DNA is TGTGCCAGCAGCCCCCAGGGGGTTGGAAACACCATATATTTT. Amino acids: CASSPQGVGNTIYF.

In this sample, this clonotype turned up many times. V and J are TRBV6-6 and TRBJ1-6; 10 bases fit TRBD1. Germline CDR1 MNHNY, CDR2 SVGAGI (reference sequence). The CDR3 has 17 amino acids. V shed 6 bases, J shed 5 bases, and the junction held 10 bases outside the gene matches. Written as DNA, the CDR3 is TGTGCCAGCAGAGTCCCGGGACAGGGGTTCGATAATTCACCCCTCCACTTT. Translated: CASRVPGQGFDNSPLHF.

This clonotype was observed many times. The chain joins TRBV11-2 to TRBJ2-7; 13 bases map to TRBD2. Germline values: CDR1 SGHAT, CDR2 FQNNGV. The CDR3 loop spans 16 amino acids. Trimming removed 4 bases from V and 4 bases from J; junction bases left unmatched: 7. The CDR3 DNA sequence: TGTGCCAGCAGCTCTTGGACTAGCGGGAGTAAGTACGAGCAGTACTTC. Amino acids: CASSSWTSGSKYEQYF. Combining the CDR3 with reference TRBV11-2 and TRBJ2-7 gives the whole variable domain EAGVAQSPRYKIIEKRQSVAFWCNPISGHATLYWYQQILGQGPKLLIQFQNNGVVDDSQLPKDRFSAERLKGVDSTLKIQPAKLEDSAVYLCASSSWTSGSKYEQYFGPGTRLTVT.

This chain joins TRBV5-1 and TRBJ2-1; 8 bases fit TRBD2. The CDR3 is 16 amino acids. V was clipped by 0 bases and J by 7 bases; unmatched bases: 9. CDR1 is SGHRS, CDR2 YFSETQ, per germline. CDR3 bases: TGCGCCAGCAGCTTGGCCGGAGCGGGAGTCTTGAATGAGCAGTTCTTC. It translates to CASSLAGAGVLNEQFF.

This clonotype was recorded many times. This chain connects TRBV7-2 to TRBJ2-7; 7 bases map to TRBD2. CDR1 and CDR2 (germline): SGHTA, FQGNSA. This CDR3 has 15 amino acids. The junction had 11 bases not matched to a gene; V was cut back by 5 bases and J by 4 bases. This CDR3 is CASSPYGEGLYEQYF. In DNA form, the CDR3 reads TGTGCCAGCAGCCCCTACGGGGAGGGCCTTTACGAGCAGTACTTC.

The gene calls are TRBV29-1 and TRBJ1-1, with D unclear. The CDR3 runs to 11 residues. V lost 4 bases and J 8 bases, leaving 11 bases between the germline ends. Germline V lookup: CDR1 SQVTM, CDR2 ANQGSEA. CDR3 residues: CSVAPGLEAFF. The CDR3 region has the DNA TGCAGCGTTGCCCCGGGTCTAGAAGCTTTCTTT.

This chain joins TRBV7-2 and TRBJ2-3; 8 positions agree with TRBD1. J gave up 2 bases and V 5 bases, and 6 bases lay outside the gene matches. The germline V gene encodes CDR1 SGHTA and CDR2 FQGNSA. This CDR3 has 15 amino acids. DNA for the CDR3: TGTGCCAGCAGCCCAGACAGGGGAAACACAGATACGCAGTATTTT. This translates into CASSPDRGNTDTQYF.

This clonotype occurred a few times. The chain carries TRBV18 and TRBJ2-3, with no clear D. V lost 0 bases to trimming and J lost 0 bases, with 7 bases between them. CDR1 and CDR2 from the germline V gene are KGHSH and LQKENI. The CDR3 is 15 amino acids. Here the CDR3 DNA reads TGTGCCAGCTCACCACCGGACGGAAGCACAGATACGCAGTATTTT. Translation: CASSPPDGSTDTQYF.

This clonotype was counted many times. V is TRBV29-1 and J is TRBJ2-7; TRBD2 matches 14 bases. V lost 5 bases to trimming and J lost 7 bases; unmatched junction nucleotides: 10. CDR1 is SQVTM and CDR2 is ANQGSEA in the germline V gene. The CDR3 extends over 15 amino acids. CDR3 DNA: TGCAGCGTTTGGGGACTAGCGGGAGCCGCGGGGGAGCAGTACTTC. Protein sequence: CSVWGLAGAAGEQYF.

The V call is TRBV6-2 or TRBV6-3, the J call TRBJ2-6; the D is unclear. This CDR3 region has 16 residues. Germline V gene lookup returns CDR1 MNHEY and CDR2 SVGEGT. The V end lost 5 bases, the J end lost 1 base, and 12 bases lay between the germline ends. For the CDR3, the DNA is TGTGCCAGCAGTCCACTCATTGGGTCTGGGGCCAACGTCCTGACTTTC. It specifies CASSPLIGSGANVLTF.

The chain links TRBV5-1 to TRBJ2-7, with 8 nucleotides matching TRBD1. The V gene end was trimmed by 3 bases and the J gene end by 5 bases; junction bases not matched to a gene: 10. The CDR3 length is 15 residues. Germline V CDR1 and CDR2: SGHRS, YFSETQ. Here the CDR3 reads CASSSLTGEVNEQYF. In DNA, the CDR3 is TGCGCCAGCAGCTCCCTGACAGGGGAAGTAAACGAGCAGTACTTC.

V and J are TRBV20-1 and TRBJ2-3; D possibly matches TRBD1 or TRBD2 (6 bases each). There are 14 residues in the CDR3. V shed 3 bases and J shed 4 bases, with 14 bases lying between them. Per the germline V gene, CDR1 is DFQATT and CDR2 is SNEGSKA (reference sequence). CDR3 loop: CSASPGGQADTQYF. CDR3 nucleotide sequence: TGCAGTGCTAGTCCTGGGGGGCAAGCAGATACGCAGTATTTT.

There are many counts of this clonotype. V usage is TRBV7-9 and J usage is TRBJ1-5; TRBD1 matches at 7 bases. The CDR3 extends over 17 amino acids. Germline V gene data show CDR1 as SEHNR and CDR2 as FQNEAQ (reference sequence). The ends lost 7 bases at V and 0 bases at J; junction bases unmatched: 12. CDR3 sequence reads: CASTPLTGQFSNQPQHF. In DNA, the CDR3 is TGTGCCAGCACCCCCCTTACGGGACAGTTTAGCAATCAGCCCCAGCATTTT.

This chain joins TRBV6-2 or TRBV6-3 and TRBJ2-7, with TRBD2 identical over 9 bases. J gave up 2 bases and V 4 bases, and 3 bases lay outside the gene matches. This CDR3 has 14 residues. The germline CDR1 and CDR2 sequences are MNHEY and SVGEGT. Here the CDR3 DNA reads TGTGCCAGCAGTTCTAGCGGGAAGACCTACGAGCAGTACTTC. As protein: CASSSSGKTYEQYF.

This clonotype was picked up many times. This chain uses TRBV11-2 with TRBJ1-1; 7 nucleotides match TRBD1. The CDR3 loop spans 14 amino acids. V lost 1 base and J lost 5; bases outside the gene matches: 4. Per germline, CDR1 SGHAT and CDR2 FQNNGV. The CDR3 here is CASSLGQGRTEAFF. DNA for the CDR3: TGTGCCAGCAGCTTAGGACAGGGCAGGACTGAAGCTTTCTTT.

This clonotype was seen at least ten times. This sequence joins TRBV20-1 and TRBJ2-2, with D perhaps given as TRBD1 or TRBD2 (6 bases each). Trimming took 5 bases from V and 0 from J, leaving 16 bases between them. Germline CDR1 is DFQATT and CDR2 is SNEGSKA (reference sequence). The CDR3 has 16 residues. DNA for the CDR3: TGCAGTGCTGCCGGGGGCACTATCGCGAACACCGGGGAGCTGTTTTTT. As protein: CSAAGGTIANTGELFF.

This clonotype has a handful of counts. This chain uses TRBV10-3 with TRBJ1-2; D is unresolved. The CDR3 length is 13 residues. V was pared by 8 bases and J by 0 bases, with 10 bases between. Germline loops: CDR1 ENHRY, CDR2 SYGVKD. In DNA, the CDR3 is TGTGCCATCCGGAGGGCGACTAACTATGGCTACACCTTC. Translation: CAIRRATNYGYTF.

In this sample, this clonotype turned up a few times. The chain recombines TRBV25-1 with TRBJ2-3, with D uncertain. Deletions cut 3 bases from V and 6 bases from J, with 10 bases between. The V gene's germline CDR1 is MGHDK and CDR2 SYGVNS. The length of the CDR3 is 13 residues. The CDR3 DNA reads as TGTGCCAGCAGTGAGGGCGGCGCGGATACGCAGTATTTT. Its translation is CASSEGGADTQYF.

In this sample, this clonotype turned up many times. This rearrangement joins TRBV10-2 to TRBJ1-2; unclear D gene. V was shortened by 3 bases and J by 0 bases, with 8 bases between the two germline ends. There are 14 residues in the CDR3. Germline V CDR1 and CDR2: WSHSY, SAAADI. CDR3 residues: CASSELGPNYGYTF. CDR3 nucleotide sequence: TGCGCCAGCAGTGAATTAGGTCCTAACTATGGCTACACCTTC.

This clonotype was recorded at least ten times. The chain recombines TRBV7-8 with TRBJ1-1; D not resolved. Germline V lookup: CDR1 SGHVS, CDR2 FQNEAQ. The CDR3 sequence is 13 residues long. The V end was cut by 7 bases, the J end by 1 base, with 10 bases between. CDR3 in amino acids: CASIRVKNTEAFF. CDR3 sequence (DNA): TGTGCCAGCATTAGGGTCAAGAACACTGAAGCTTTCTTT.

This clonotype was seen only a few times. This chain connects TRBV19 to TRBJ2-1; 11 bases are a match to TRBD2. The V segment lost 5 bases and the J segment 7 bases; nucleotides outside the gene matches: 1. This CDR3 contains 13 residues. CDR1 and CDR2 from the germline V gene are LNHDA and SQIVND (reference sequence). The CDR3 DNA follows: TGTGCCAGTAGTTCTAGCGGGAGGAATGAGCAGTTCTTC. It encodes CASSSSGRNEQFF.

This clonotype turned up a few times. This sequence joins TRBV19 and TRBJ2-4, with 8 bases identical to TRBD1. Per the germline V gene, CDR1 is LNHDA and CDR2 is SQIVND (reference sequence). The CDR3 runs 16 residues. V was clipped by 4 bases and J by 4 bases; unmatched bases: 9. CDR3 nucleotides: TGTGCCAGTAGTACTCCGGGACAGGCCATAAAAAACATTCAGTACTTC. Residues: CASSTPGQAIKNIQYF.